These T cell receptor beta chains were read from a single sample in a study of blood T cell repertoires in COVID-19. Method: immunoSEQ multiplex PCR; TCRdb's copy keeps in-frame clones and lacks some. This sample has 180,000 or so clones, with about 85% found just once. Sequenced sample: peripheral blood. Every receptor here comes from a woman of 80 years or more with acute or convalescent COVID-19. Each CDR3 is given without its conserved first and last residue. Fields, in order: CDR3 protein, CDR3 length, V gene, D gene, J gene. The D gene is left open where the match is weak.

CDR3aa: ASSLSLAGSTDTQY; len: 14; v_gene: TRBV3-1/TRBV3-2; d_gene: TRBD2; j_gene: TRBJ2-3
CDR3aa: ASSQMGANTEAF; len: 12; v_gene: TRBV3-1/TRBV3-2; d_gene: NA; j_gene: TRBJ1-1
CDR3aa: ATEFADIQY; len: 9; v_gene: TRBV5-4; d_gene: NA; j_gene: TRBJ2-4
CDR3aa: ASSPGGSGGAHEQY; len: 14; v_gene: TRBV5-1; d_gene: TRBD2; j_gene: TRBJ2-7
CDR3aa: ASSAPGQGYNEQF; len: 13; v_gene: TRBV18; d_gene: TRBD1; j_gene: TRBJ2-1
CDR3aa: ATSRGQGDFTEAF; len: 13; v_gene: TRBV15; d_gene: TRBD1; j_gene: TRBJ1-1
CDR3aa: ASMAGMNTEAF; len: 11; v_gene: TRBV27; d_gene: NA; j_gene: TRBJ1-1
CDR3aa: ASSEVGGQAF; len: 10; v_gene: TRBV6-1; d_gene: NA; j_gene: TRBJ1-1
CDR3aa: SVEEIGGKETQY; len: 12; v_gene: TRBV29-1; d_gene: NA; j_gene: TRBJ2-5
CDR3aa: ASSLGGQVLGEQY; len: 13; v_gene: TRBV5-4; d_gene: TRBD1; j_gene: TRBJ2-7
CDR3aa: ATNGGRGVYEQY; len: 12; v_gene: TRBV24-1; d_gene: NA; j_gene: TRBJ2-7
CDR3aa: ASSPAGRTTEAF; len: 12; v_gene: TRBV18; d_gene: NA; j_gene: TRBJ1-1
CDR3aa: AATSGRSTDTQY; len: 12; v_gene: TRBV10-3; d_gene: TRBD2; j_gene: TRBJ2-3
CDR3aa: ASSSMGGNQPQH; len: 12; v_gene: TRBV7-9; d_gene: NA; j_gene: TRBJ1-5
CDR3aa: ASRIWDSHTDTQY; len: 13; v_gene: TRBV19; d_gene: TRBD1; j_gene: TRBJ2-3
CDR3aa: ASRLSGTQETQY; len: 12; v_gene: TRBV7-9; d_gene: TRBD2; j_gene: TRBJ2-5
CDR3aa: ASSQVTGETGNTIY; len: 14; v_gene: TRBV4-1; d_gene: TRBD1; j_gene: TRBJ1-3
CDR3aa: ASSQWTGGNTIY; len: 12; v_gene: TRBV14; d_gene: TRBD1; j_gene: TRBJ1-3
CDR3aa: SVRDREGYGYT; len: 11; v_gene: TRBV29-1; d_gene: TRBD1; j_gene: TRBJ1-2
CDR3aa: ASGTGLEKLF; len: 10; v_gene: TRBV6-5; d_gene: TRBD1; j_gene: TRBJ1-4
CDR3aa: ASSPSGTGNTGELF; len: 14; v_gene: TRBV5-1; d_gene: TRBD1; j_gene: TRBJ2-2
CDR3aa: ASSWKRISNTGELF; len: 14; v_gene: TRBV7-8; d_gene: NA; j_gene: TRBJ2-2
CDR3aa: ASSPGTGGDEQY; len: 12; v_gene: TRBV18; d_gene: TRBD1; j_gene: TRBJ2-7